This T cell receptor beta chain comes out of a study of T cell responses to AZD1222 COVID-19 vaccine. Study findings and constraints: Donors skewed white British and female; clonal diversity was possibly underestimated. Nearly half of spike-specific TCRs reportedly target variant regions that are unmutated in the B.1.351 and B.1.1.7 variants.

Libraries were prepared by immunoSEQ multiplex PCR; TCRdb keeps only in-frame clonotypes and omits some of them. The sample carries about 200,000 clones, roughly 92% recorded once. CDR3 length: 12 amino acids. Germline V gene sequence: CDR1 SNHLY, CDR2 FYNNEI. Trimming took off 8 bases at V and 11 bases at J, with 19 bases between the two ends. Pooled samples include second doses given at about 4 or 12 weeks. As regards this clone: The antigen is not known.

This chain connects TRBV2 to TRBJ2-7; D might be TRBD2 (5 bases). The input for sequencing was peripheral blood, taken 28 days after the second AZD1222 dose. This receptor was identified in an adult who received the AZD1222 COVID-19 vaccine. The DNA of the CDR3 is TGTGCCAGCCGATCGGAAGCGGCCTGGGAGTACTTC. Its protein product is CASRSEAAWEYF.